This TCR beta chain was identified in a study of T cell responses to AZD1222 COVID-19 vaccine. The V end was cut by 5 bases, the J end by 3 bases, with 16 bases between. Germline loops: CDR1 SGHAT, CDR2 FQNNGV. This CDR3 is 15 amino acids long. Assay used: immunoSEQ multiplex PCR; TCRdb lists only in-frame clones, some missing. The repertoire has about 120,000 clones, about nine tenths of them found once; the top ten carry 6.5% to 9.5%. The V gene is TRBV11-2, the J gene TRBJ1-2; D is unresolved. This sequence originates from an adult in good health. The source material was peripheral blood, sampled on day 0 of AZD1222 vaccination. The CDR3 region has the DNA TGTGCCAGCAGCCTTCGTCCCTGGGAGGACTATGGCTACACCTTC. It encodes CASSLRPWEDYGYTF. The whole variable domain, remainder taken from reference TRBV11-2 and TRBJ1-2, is EAGVAQSPRYKIIEKRQSVAFWCNPISGHATLYWYQQILGQGPKLLIQFQNNGVVDDSQLPKDRFSAERLKGVDSTLKIQPAKLEDSAVYLCASSLRPWEDYGYTFGSGTRLTVV.